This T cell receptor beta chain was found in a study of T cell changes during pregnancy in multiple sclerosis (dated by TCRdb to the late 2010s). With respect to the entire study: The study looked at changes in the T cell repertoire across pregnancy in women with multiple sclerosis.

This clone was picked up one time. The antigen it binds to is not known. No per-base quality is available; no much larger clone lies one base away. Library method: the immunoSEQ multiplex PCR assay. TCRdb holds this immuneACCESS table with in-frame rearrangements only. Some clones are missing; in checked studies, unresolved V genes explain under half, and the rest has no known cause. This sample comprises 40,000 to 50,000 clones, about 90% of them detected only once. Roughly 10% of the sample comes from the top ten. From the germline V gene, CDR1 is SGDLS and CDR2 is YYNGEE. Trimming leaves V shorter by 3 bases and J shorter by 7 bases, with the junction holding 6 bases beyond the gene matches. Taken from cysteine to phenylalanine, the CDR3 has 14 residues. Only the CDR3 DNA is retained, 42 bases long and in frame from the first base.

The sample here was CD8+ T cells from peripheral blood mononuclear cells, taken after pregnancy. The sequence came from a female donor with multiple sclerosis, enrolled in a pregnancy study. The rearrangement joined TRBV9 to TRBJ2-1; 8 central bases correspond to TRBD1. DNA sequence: TGTGCCAGCAGCGCCGGGACAGGCCCAAATGAGCAGTTCTTC. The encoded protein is CASSAGTGPNEQFF.